This note documents a single TCR beta chain sequence. V dropped 7 bases and J dropped 5 bases, with 6 bases sitting between them. Germline V gene sequence: CDR1 SNHLY, CDR2 FYNNEI. The CDR3 extends over 10 amino acids. The data originate from a study of blood T cell repertoires in COVID-19. The data were produced by immunoSEQ multiplex PCR, yet TCRdb's version contains in-frame clones alone and is incomplete. Of approximately 230,000 clones listed, around 83% were seen once; the top ten hold roughly 5.8%. The V gene is TRBV2, the J gene TRBJ2-7; D gene uncertain. The receptor was derived from a man older than 75 with acute or convalescent COVID-19. Sequenced input: peripheral blood. The CDR3 protein is CASTRDEQYF. CDR3 bases: TGTGCCAGCACCCGTGACGAGCAGTACTTC.